Only a few counts were recorded for the clone carrying this T cell receptor (beta chain). Together with a sample-barcoded 5' primer, a J-beta primer mix was included in a second PCR lasting about 6 to 11 cycles. TCRdb passed the 5' RACE reads through MiXCR, listing each CDR3 protein once. The sample shows roughly 1,300,000 distinct CDR3 sequences, almost 60% of them seen only once. The sample is drawn from a study of blood T cells in healthy people across ages. Losses at the gene ends were 4 bases for V and 3 bases for J; bases not matched to a gene: 6. The CDR3 totals 14 residues. The V gene's germline CDR1 is SGHDT and CDR2 YYEEEE.

This TCR came from a man aged 18 to 30 in good health. The J gene is TRBJ1-2, the V gene TRBV5-6; 7 nucleotides match TRBD1. The specimen was blood. The CDR3 region has the DNA TGTGCCAGCAGCCCGACAGGGCTGGACTATGGCTACACCTTC. Its protein product is CASSPTGLDYGYTF.